The present entry profiles one T cell receptor (beta chain) with its context. Its target is unknown. CDR3 length: 17 residues. Per germline, CDR1 SGHAT and CDR2 FQNNGV. The ends were cut back, 1 base at V and 0 bases at J, with 13 bases in the middle. This sample stems from a study of shared clonotypes between healthy human individuals. Study results and caveats: Non-shared clonotypes had lower generation probabilities than clonotypes shared by all four sorted-subset donors.

Roughly 200 ng DNA, tens of thousands of T cell genomes, went into each sorted-subset replicate PCR. TCRdb keeps only in-frame clones here, not all; method: immunoSEQ multiplex PCR. The profile shows about a million clones, approximately 80% of them singletons. The donor population consisted of healthy HIV-negative adults with no recent acute infections or vaccinations. V is TRBV11-2 and J is TRBJ2-1, with D tentatively TRBD2 (6 bases). The sequencing sample was made of memory CD4+ T cells from PBMCs. The subset here: CD45RA-negative fraction. This TCR was sampled from a man aged 18 to 30 in good health. Some clones in this sample may be carry-over from other donors' samples. The chain's CDR3 is CASSLAIAAHSYNEQFF. The CDR3, as DNA: TGTGCCAGCAGCTTAGCCATAGCGGCCCACTCCTACAATGAGCAGTTCTTC. Based on the CDR3 plus reference TRBV11-2 and TRBJ2-1, the full variable domain is EAGVAQSPRYKIIEKRQSVAFWCNPISGHATLYWYQQILGQGPKLLIQFQNNGVVDDSQLPKDRFSAERLKGVDSTLKIQPAKLEDSAVYLCASSLAIAAHSYNEQFFGPGTRLTVL.